This T cell receptor (beta chain) comes out of a study of T cells in pancreatic ductal adenocarcinoma. A remark on this clone: The antigen is undetermined.

Study conclusions and caveats: Tumors hold more CD45RO+ effector T cells, which may bias toward lower diversity. Tumor and blood clonality did not differ significantly, about 0.11 versus 0.072. The resected cohort was biased toward the minority with early-stage disease.

No neoadjuvant therapy was given to the selected pancreatic ductal adenocarcinoma patients before their surgery. The repertoire was sequenced with immunoSEQ multiplex PCR; TCRdb's copy has only in-frame clones and lacks some. The sample yields roughly 31,000 clones, over 85% seen once. The junction had 5 bases not matched to a gene; V was cut back by 0 bases and J by 1 base. Germline values: CDR1 LGHNA, CDR2 YSLEER. The length of the CDR3 is 16 residues. The sample consisted of PBMCs. The chain combines TRBV4-3 with TRBJ2-5, with 7 bases matching TRBD2. The sequence was collected from a human donor with pancreatic ductal adenocarcinoma. The CDR3 protein is CASSQEVPSGQETQYF. The CDR3 bases are TGCGCCAGCAGCCAAGAGGTCCCTAGCGGCCAAGAGACCCAGTACTTC.